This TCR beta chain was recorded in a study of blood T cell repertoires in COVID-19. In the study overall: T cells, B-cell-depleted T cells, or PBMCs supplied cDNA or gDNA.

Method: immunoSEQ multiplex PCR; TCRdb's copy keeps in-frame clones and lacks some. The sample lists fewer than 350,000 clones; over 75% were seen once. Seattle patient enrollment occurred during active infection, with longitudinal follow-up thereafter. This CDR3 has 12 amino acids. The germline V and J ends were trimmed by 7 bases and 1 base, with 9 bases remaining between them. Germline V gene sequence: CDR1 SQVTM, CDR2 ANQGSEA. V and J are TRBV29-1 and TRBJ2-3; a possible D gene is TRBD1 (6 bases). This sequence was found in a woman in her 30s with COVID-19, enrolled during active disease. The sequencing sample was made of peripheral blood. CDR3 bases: TGCAGCGCTCGGACAGGCACAGATACGCAGTATTTT. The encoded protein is CSARTGTDTQYF.